The 9 T cell receptor beta chains below all came from one sample that was sequenced in a study of cytomegalovirus exposure and HLA in healthy donors. 60 Vbeta and 13 Jbeta primers were used in PCR. Assay used: immunoSEQ multiplex PCR; TCRdb lists only in-frame clones, some missing. The sample includes 70,000 to 95,000 clones, less than 80% of them seen just once. The specimen sequenced was PBMCs. All receptors come from a human donor in good health.

As for this clone: One end of the junction is discordant with germline, which a read error may explain. This chain joins TRBV4-1 and TRBJ1-6, with TRBD1 as a possible D gene (5 bases). The CDR3 spans 13 residues. Looked up from germline, CDR1 is MGHRA and CDR2 is YSYEKL. The CDR3 DNA sequence: TGCGCCAGCAGCGCCTACGGGGGTTCACCCCTCAACTTT. This codes for CASSAYGGSPLNF.

CDR3 sequence: CASSLTGGTEAFF. CDR3 DNA: TGTGCCAGCAGCTTGACAGGGGGAACTGAAGCTTTCTTT. V and J are TRBV9 and TRBJ1-1, with 9 nucleotides matching TRBD1. The CDR3 consists of 13 residues. The J segment lost 5 bases and the V segment lost 4 bases, leaving 3 bases of the junction unmatched. Germline-derived CDR1 and CDR2 are SGDLS and YYNGEE.

J is TRBJ2-5 and V is TRBV2; 8 nucleotides match TRBD1. The CDR3 has 14 residues. Trimming removed 6 bases from V and 4 bases from J; junction bases left unmatched: 7. CDR1 SNHLY and CDR2 FYNNEI come from the germline V gene. The CDR3 loop reads CASRNRGAVETQYF. Here the CDR3 DNA reads TGTGCCAGCAGGAACAGGGGGGCCGTAGAGACCCAGTACTTC.

The chain uses TRBV9 and TRBJ2-7; a weak D match, TRBD2 (6 bases). The CDR3 has 14 amino acids. Germline assignment: CDR1 SGDLS and CDR2 YYNGEE. V was cut by 0 bases and J by 2 bases, with 9 bases left in between. Here the CDR3 DNA reads TGTGCCAGCAGCGTAGGTACGGGAGCCTACGAGCAGTACTTC. This gives the protein CASSVGTGAYEQYF.

Note on this clone: Within the sample, other DNA sequences also encode this same CDR3. The J gene is TRBJ1-3, the V gene TRBV19; D might be TRBD1 (6 bases). Germline-derived CDR1 and CDR2 are LNHDA and SQIVND (reference sequence). V lost 3 bases to trimming and J lost 4 bases, with 10 bases between them. The CDR3 totals 14 residues. CDR3 in DNA: TGTGCCAGTAGTATGGCCGGGACAGGAAACACCATATATTTT. As protein: CASSMAGTGNTIYF.

The V and J genes are TRBV27 and TRBJ2-3; tentatively, D is TRBD1 (6 bases). Trimming removed 5 bases from V and 7 bases from J, with 19 bases in between. The CDR3 totals 15 residues. Germline V gene sequence: CDR1 MNHEY, CDR2 SMNVEV (reference sequence). Written as DNA, the CDR3 is TGTGCCAGCAGTGTCCCGGGACACACCACCCATACGCAGTATTTT. This codes for CASSVPGHTTHTQYF.

This chain links TRBV7-9 with TRBJ2-7; 10 nucleotides align to TRBD2. The J segment lost 0 bases and the V segment lost 4 bases, leaving 3 bases of the junction unmatched. This CDR3 spans 15 amino acids. Germline V lookup: CDR1 SEHNR, CDR2 FQNEAQ (reference sequence). The CDR3 here is CASSSTSGASYEQYF. Here the CDR3 DNA reads TGTGCCAGCAGCTCTACTAGCGGGGCCTCCTACGAGCAGTACTTC.

J is TRBJ1-2 and V is TRBV30, with a tentative D call TRBD1 (5 bases). The V and J ends lost 2 bases and 8 bases respectively, with 21 bases between them. CDR1 and CDR2 from the germline V gene are GTSNPN and SVGIG (reference sequence). The CDR3 extends over 15 amino acids. DNA of the CDR3: TGTGCCTGGAGTTCGGGTATCCAGGGTGTAGGGGGCTACACCTTC. Residues: CAWSSGIQGVGGYTF.

The chain has TRBV9 and TRBJ1-2; a possible D gene is TRBD1 (5 bases). The CDR3 has 18 residues. Trimming stripped 0 bases from V and 0 bases from J, with 18 bases between. Germline V gene sequence: CDR1 SGDLS, CDR2 YYNGEE. CDR3 in DNA: TGTGCCAGCAGCGTAGATGGCAGGGCCTTGACCCCTAACTATGGCTACACCTTC. Translated, it gives CASSVDGRALTPNYGYTF.